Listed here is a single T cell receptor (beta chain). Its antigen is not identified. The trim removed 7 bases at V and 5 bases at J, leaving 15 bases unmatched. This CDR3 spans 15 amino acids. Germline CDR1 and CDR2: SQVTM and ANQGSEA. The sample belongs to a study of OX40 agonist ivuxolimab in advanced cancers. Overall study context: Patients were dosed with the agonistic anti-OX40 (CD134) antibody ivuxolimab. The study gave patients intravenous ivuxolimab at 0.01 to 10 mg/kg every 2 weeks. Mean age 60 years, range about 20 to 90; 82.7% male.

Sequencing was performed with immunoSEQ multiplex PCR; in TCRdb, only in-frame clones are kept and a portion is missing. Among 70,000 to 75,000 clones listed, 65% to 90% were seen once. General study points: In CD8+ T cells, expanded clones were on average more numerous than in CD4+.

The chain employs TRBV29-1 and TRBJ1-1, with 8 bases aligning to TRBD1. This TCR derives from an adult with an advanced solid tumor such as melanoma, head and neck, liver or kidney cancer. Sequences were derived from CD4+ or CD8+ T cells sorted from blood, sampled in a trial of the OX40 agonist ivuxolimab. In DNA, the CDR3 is TGCAGCGCGACAGACAGGGGAGTGGGGAATACTGAAGCTTTCTTT. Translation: CSATDRGVGNTEAFF.